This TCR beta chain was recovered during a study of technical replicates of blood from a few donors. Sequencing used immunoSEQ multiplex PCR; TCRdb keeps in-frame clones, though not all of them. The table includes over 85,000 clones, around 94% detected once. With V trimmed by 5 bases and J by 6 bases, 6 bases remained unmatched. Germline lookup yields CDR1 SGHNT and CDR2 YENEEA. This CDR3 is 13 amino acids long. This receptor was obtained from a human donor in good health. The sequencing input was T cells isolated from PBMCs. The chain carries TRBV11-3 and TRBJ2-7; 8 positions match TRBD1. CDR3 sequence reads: CASSGDRKGEQYF. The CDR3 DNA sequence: TGTGCCAGCAGCGGGGACAGGAAGGGCGAGCAGTACTTC.